The 21 T cell receptor beta chains below were found in one sample sequenced in a study of cytotoxic CD8 clonotypes in ibrutinib-treated CLL. The protocol was immunoSEQ multiplex PCR, while the TCRdb copy is restricted to in-frame clones and leaves out a portion. The sample lists under 40,000 clones; 45% to 50% were seen once. Sequenced material: PBMCs, taken before ibrutinib treatment. Receptor source: a human donor with chronic lymphocytic leukemia.

This clone was observed a few times. The V call is TRBV7-2, the J call TRBJ2-3; D remains ambiguous. The length of the CDR3 is 14 residues. CDR1 and CDR2 from the germline V gene are SGHTA and FQGNSA. The V gene lost 4 bases and the J gene lost 2 bases, with 10 bases spanning the gap. The CDR3 region has the DNA TGTGCCAGCAGCTCCCGGTTGGTCACAGATACGCAGTATTTT. Translating it yields CASSSRLVTDTQYF.

The genes are TRBV6-6 and TRBJ2-2; TRBD1 aligns across 7 bases. The CDR3 is made up of 15 amino acids. V shed 7 bases and J 0 bases; nucleotides not matched to a gene: 5. The germline V gene has CDR1 MNHNY and CDR2 SVGAGI (reference sequence). CDR3 loop: CASTATGTNTGELFF. In DNA form, the CDR3 reads TGTGCCAGCACTGCGACAGGGACGAACACCGGGGAGCTGTTTTTT.

The chain uses TRBV5-1 and TRBJ2-3, with D hard to call. CDR1 and CDR2 from the germline V gene are SGHRS and YFSETQ. This CDR3 contains 14 residues. V was shortened by 4 bases and J by 2 bases, with 11 bases between the two germline ends. The CDR3 region is CASSQETNTDTQYF. Written as DNA, the CDR3 is TGCGCCAGCAGCCAGGAAACGAACACAGATACGCAGTATTTT.

The chain is built from TRBV4-1 and TRBJ1-3; a weak D match, TRBD1 (5 bases). Trimming shortened V by 4 bases and J by 7 bases, and 17 bases separated the two germline ends. The CDR3 consists of 15 residues. In germline, CDR1 is MGHRA, CDR2 YSYEKL. The CDR3 loop reads CASSPGKGLGNTIYF. In DNA, the CDR3 is TGCGCCAGCAGCCCCGGGAAGGGGCTGGGGAACACCATATATTTT.

The chain uses TRBV4-1 and TRBJ2-5; TRBD1 matches 8 bases. The germline CDR1 and CDR2 sequences are MGHRA and YSYEKL. V lost 4 bases and J lost 2; bases outside the gene matches: 6. CDR3 length equals 15 residues. This CDR3 is CASSPRQGRQETQYF. CDR3 coding DNA: TGCGCCAGCAGCCCTCGACAGGGGCGGCAAGAGACCCAGTACTTC.

This chain joins TRBV5-4 and TRBJ2-7; a weak D match, TRBD2 (6 bases). Germline V CDR1 and CDR2: SGHNT, YYREEE (reference sequence). This CDR3 has 15 amino acids. V lost 4 bases and J 0 bases, leaving 14 bases between the germline ends. This CDR3 reads CASSRGGGSSYEQYF. For the CDR3, the DNA is TGTGCCAGCAGCAGGGGTGGGGGGAGCTCCTACGAGCAGTACTTC.

The rearrangement uses TRBV19 and TRBJ2-5; D may be TRBD1 (5 bases). CDR1 is LNHDA, CDR2 SQIVND, per germline (reference sequence). The V end was cut by 1 base, the J end by 5 bases, with 11 bases between. There are 14 residues in the CDR3. CDR3 DNA: TGTGCCAGTAGTATAGGCAGGTCAGGGGAGACCCAGTACTTC. Translated: CASSIGRSGETQYF.

The CDR3 region has the DNA TGTGCCTGGAGGAGATTGGCAGGGACTAATTCACCCCTCCACTTT. Its translation is CAWRRLAGTNSPLHF. The chain joins TRBV30 to TRBJ1-6, with D possibly being TRBD1 (5 bases). Looked up from germline, CDR1 is GTSNPN and CDR2 is SVGIG (reference sequence). V shed 3 bases and J shed 6 bases, with 15 bases lying between them. The CDR3 consists of 15 residues.

The chain employs TRBV14 and TRBJ1-2; tentatively, D is TRBD1 (5 bases). The CDR3 runs 17 residues. The V gene's germline CDR1 is SGHDN and CDR2 FVKESK. Trimming removed 0 bases from V and 6 bases from J, with 20 bases in between. CDR3 protein: CASSQERFGRGSNGYTF. The CDR3 DNA follows: TGTGCCAGCAGCCAAGAACGGTTCGGGAGGGGTTCGAATGGCTACACCTTC. Filled out from reference TRBV14 and TRBJ1-2, the complete variable domain reads EAGVTQFPSHSVIEKGQTVTLRCDPISGHDNLYWYRRVMGKEIKFLLHFVKESKQDESGMPNNRFLAERTGGTYSTLKVQPAELEDSGVYFCASSQERFGRGSNGYTFGSGTRLTVV.

The CDR3 DNA reads TGTGCCAGTAGGGGCCCGCAGCTTAGCAATCAGCCCCAGCATTTT. It codes for CASRGPQLSNQPQHF. V is TRBV19 and J is TRBJ1-5; no definite D call. Germline values: CDR1 LNHDA, CDR2 SQIVND (reference sequence). The CDR3 totals 15 residues. V was shortened by 6 bases and J by 0 bases, with 12 bases between the two germline ends.

This clone came up a few times. The chain is built from TRBV6-1 and TRBJ1-6; D is possibly TRBD1 (5 bases). V was clipped by 11 bases and J by 9 bases, with 20 bases between them. Germline loops: CDR1 MNHNS, CDR2 SASEGT. This CDR3 is 14 amino acids long. The CDR3 loop is CAVAYEDITSPLHF. CDR3 DNA sequence: TGTGCCGTCGCTTACGAGGACATTACTTCACCCCTCCACTTT.

The gene calls are TRBV29-1 and TRBJ1-2; no firm D call. V was trimmed by 3 bases and J by 4 bases, leaving 6 bases between them. Per the germline V gene, CDR1 is SQVTM and CDR2 is ANQGSEA. The CDR3 consists of 11 residues. The CDR3 loop is CSVDRSYGYTF. Here the CDR3 DNA reads TGCAGCGTTGATCGAAGCTATGGCTACACCTTC.

J is TRBJ2-7 and V is TRBV19; TRBD2 matches 8 bases. Matching the DNA end better, TRBJ2-1 makes the J call doubtful. Germline CDR1 and CDR2: LNHDA and SQIVND (reference sequence). The CDR3 consists of 15 residues. CDR3 bases: TGTGCCAGTAGTATAGGCGGACTAGCATTTAATGAGCAGTTCTTC. Its protein is CASSIGGLAFNEQFF.

The chain employs TRBV30 and TRBJ2-3; a possible D gene is TRBD1 (5 bases). Between the trimmed V and J ends, which lost 5 bases and 4 bases, there was a span of 13 bases. The CDR3 has 13 residues. Germline assignment: CDR1 GTSNPN and CDR2 SVGIG (reference sequence). CDR3 in DNA: TGTGCCTGGGATTTCGAAGGGGCAGATACGCAGTATTTT. Its protein product is CAWDFEGADTQYF.

This clone has more than one count but fewer than ten. The rearrangement joins TRBV4-1 to TRBJ2-3; TRBD2 aligns across 12 bases. Germline CDR1 reads MGHRA; CDR2 reads YSYEKL. This CDR3 spans 14 amino acids. V was pared by 1 base and J by 10 bases, with 3 bases of the junction left unmatched. The CDR3 DNA sequence: TGCGCCAGCAGCCAAGGCCTAGCGGGGGGGGCGCAGTATTTT. It yields the protein CASSQGLAGGAQYF.

By share of the sample, this clone is medium-sized (0.01 to 0.1%). The chain joins TRBV7-3 to TRBJ1-6, with no clear D. CDR3 length: 13 amino acids. V was shortened by 5 bases and J by 5 bases, with 7 bases between the two germline ends. From germline, CDR1 is SGHTA and CDR2 FQGTGA. Here the CDR3 reads CASSPDHNSPLHF. CDR3 DNA sequence: TGTGCCAGCAGCCCTGATCATAATTCACCCCTCCACTTT. The full variable domain, with the rest looked up from reference TRBV7-3 and TRBJ1-6, is GAGVSQTPSNKVTEKGKYVELRCDPISGHTALYWYRQSLGQGPEFLIYFQGTGAADDSGLPNDRFFAVRPEGSVSTLKIQRTERGDSAVYLCASSPDHNSPLHFGNGTRLTVT.

There are a few counts of this clone. The rearrangement uses TRBV7-9 and TRBJ2-7, with D perhaps matching TRBD2 (5 bases). CDR1 and CDR2 (germline): SEHNR, FQNEAQ (reference sequence). This CDR3 contains 12 residues. V was shortened by 0 bases and J by 7 bases, with 7 bases between the two germline ends. CDR3 protein: CASSLASGEQYF. In DNA form, the CDR3 reads TGTGCCAGCAGCTTAGCTTCGGGGGAGCAGTACTTC.

J is TRBJ1-2 and V is TRBV6-5; D might be TRBD1 (5 bases). The CDR3 is 15 residues long. Trimming took off 1 base at V and 7 bases at J, with 16 bases between the two ends. Germline V gives CDR1 MNHEY, CDR2 SVGAGI. The DNA of the CDR3 is TGTGCCAGCAGTTACTTCTCCTCCCAGGGAAGTGGCTACACCTTC. As protein: CASSYFSSQGSGYTF.

V gene TRBV6-5 combines with J gene TRBJ2-7; D gene unclear. Germline V gene data show CDR1 as MNHEY and CDR2 as SVGAGI. The CDR3 covers 13 residues. Trimming left V 6 bases short and J 2 bases short, with 11 bases between. CDR3 DNA: TGTGCCAGCAGCCCCCGACAAACCTACGAGCAGTACTTC. This sequence encodes CASSPRQTYEQYF.

J is TRBJ2-6 and V is TRBV5-1; 12 bases align to TRBD2. The germline V gene encodes CDR1 SGHRS and CDR2 YFSETQ. This CDR3 is built from 19 residues. V lost 3 bases, J lost 0 bases, and 7 bases stayed unmatched. CDR3 loop: CASSYRTSGAYSGANVLTF. The CDR3, as DNA: TGCGCCAGCAGCTATCGGACTAGCGGGGCCTACTCTGGGGCCAACGTCCTGACTTTC.

J is TRBJ2-7 and V is TRBV11-3; D ambiguous. CDR1 is SGHNT and CDR2 is YENEEA in the germline V gene. The CDR3 runs to 14 residues. With 3 bases removed from V and 2 bases from J, the gap between germline ends came to 11 bases. The CDR3 loop is CASSFSAGAYEQYF. The CDR3 DNA reads as TGTGCCAGCAGCTTTTCTGCAGGAGCCTACGAGCAGTACTTC.